The clone carrying this T cell receptor beta chain has a single count. Its antigen is as yet unknown. 60 Vbeta and 13 Jbeta primers were used in PCR. Measured with immunoSEQ multiplex PCR; TCRdb has only the in-frame clones, and not every one. This sample has about 77,000 clones, with about 73% found just once. Donors were nominally healthy when sampled, though unrecorded immune exposures were likely. This CDR3 contains 16 residues. The trim removed 7 bases at V and 5 bases at J, leaving 13 bases unmatched. Germline lookup yields CDR1 LGHNA and CDR2 YNFKEQ. These data come from a study of cytomegalovirus exposure and HLA in healthy donors. Study as a whole: Approximately 80 million unique TCRs, all from HLA-typed donors, were included in an early release of the data. Findings and caveats of the study: DRB1 showed the most TCR associations and HLA-C the fewest in a later analysis, as rates varied by HLA locus. Several of the most significant clusters appeared linked to common viral pathogens, based on a later analysis.

The chain joins TRBV4-2 to TRBJ2-2; TRBD2 matches 7 bases. This clonotype was sampled from a man aged 35 to 55 in good health and CMV-seronegative. Sequences were obtained from PBMCs. For the CDR3, the DNA is TGTGCCAGCACCCTGGGAGGGAGAGGAGGAACCGGGGAGCTGTTTTTT. Translation: CASTLGGRGGTGELFF.